This TCR beta chain stems from a study of T-cell reconstitution after alpha-beta-depleted transplantation in children. The CDR3 is made up of 13 amino acids. Germline values: CDR1 SNHLY, CDR2 FYNNEI. V lost 0 bases and J lost 2, with 5 bases in between. Preparation of the TCRbeta library used unique molecular identifiers. TCRdb ran MiXCR on the PCR reads and lists one entry per CDR3 protein. Of some 520,000 distinct CDR3 sequences in the sample, about 33% were seen once. The chain combines TRBV2 with TRBJ2-7; D is unclear. This TCR derives from a human donor who donated a stem cell graft to a child with aplastic anemia. The source was PBMCs from the stem cell graft donor, collected from the stem cell graft. CDR3 sequence: CASSEAVAYEQYV. DNA for the CDR3: TGTGCCAGCAGTGAAGCAGTCGCCTACGAGCAGTACGTC.